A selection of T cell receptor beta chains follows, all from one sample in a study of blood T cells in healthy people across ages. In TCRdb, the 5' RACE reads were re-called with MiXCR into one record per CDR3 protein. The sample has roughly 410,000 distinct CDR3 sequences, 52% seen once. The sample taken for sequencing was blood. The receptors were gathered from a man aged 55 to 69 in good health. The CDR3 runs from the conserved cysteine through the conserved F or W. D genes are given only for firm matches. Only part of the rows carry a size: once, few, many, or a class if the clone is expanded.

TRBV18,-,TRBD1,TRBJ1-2,TGTGCCAGCTTACCAGGACAGGGCGAGGGCTACACCTTC,CASLPGQGEGYTF
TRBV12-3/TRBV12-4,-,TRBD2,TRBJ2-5,TGTGCCAGCAGTTTTTTTAGCGGGGGGAAGGGGAATGAGCAGTACTTC,CASSFFSGGKGNEQYF
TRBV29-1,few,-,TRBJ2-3,TGCAGCGTTGAAACGTACACAGATACGCAGTATTTT,CSVETYTDTQYF
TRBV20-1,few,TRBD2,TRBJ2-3,TGCAGTGCGAGGACTAGCGGGGAATCTGCAGGTACGCAGTATTTT,CSARTSGESAGTQYF
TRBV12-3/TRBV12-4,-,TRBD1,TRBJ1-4,TGTGCCAGCAGTATCTACAGGGGGCTGGCTAATGAAAAACTGTTTTTT,CASSIYRGLANEKLFF
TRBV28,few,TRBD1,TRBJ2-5,TGTGCCAGCAGGGCGGACAGGGGTCTGTATGAGCAGTACTTC,CASRADRGLYEQYF
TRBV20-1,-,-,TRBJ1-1,TGCAGTGCTAGAGAACAGCCCAACACTGAAGCTTTCTTT,CSAREQPNTEAFF
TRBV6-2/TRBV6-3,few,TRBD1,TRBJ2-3,TGTGCCAGCAGTTCTCCCGGGACAGGGGTCCTTACGCAGTATTTT,CASSSPGTGVLTQYF
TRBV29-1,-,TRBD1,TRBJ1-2,TGCAGCGTTCGGGCAGGGGGCTCCCATGGCTACACCTTC,CSVRAGGSHGYTF
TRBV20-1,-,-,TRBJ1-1,TGCAGTGCTAGAGATGCGAGGGCGGTGAACACTGAAGCTTTCTTT,CSARDARAVNTEAFF
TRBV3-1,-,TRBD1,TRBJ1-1,TGTGCCAGCAGCGCCCGGGACAGGTCCCCTAACACTGAAGCTTTCTTT,CASSARDRSPNTEAFF
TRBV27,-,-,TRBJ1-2,TGTGCCAGCAGTCAACAGGGCTATGGCTACACCTTC,CASSQQGYGYTF
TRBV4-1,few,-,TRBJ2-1,TGCGCCAGCAGCCAAGCCCCCCAGGGTGGTCGAGGTGAGCAGTTCTTC,CASSQAPQGGRGEQFF
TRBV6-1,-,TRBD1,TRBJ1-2,TGTGCCAGCAGTGAAGTACAGGGGTCACCCTATGGCTACACCTTC,CASSEVQGSPYGYTF
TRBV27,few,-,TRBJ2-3,TGTGCCAGCACCCAACCCGGGGTATTGGGAGATACGCAGTATTTT,CASTQPGVLGDTQYF
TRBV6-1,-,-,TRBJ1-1,TGTGCCAGCAGTGAATACGGGGGGGCGAACACTGAAGCTTTCTTT,CASSEYGGANTEAFF
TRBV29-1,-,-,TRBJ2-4,TGCAGCGTTGAATTATCCAGCGGTCCCTCAAGAGCCAAAAACATTCAGTACTTC,CSVELSSGPSRAKNIQYF
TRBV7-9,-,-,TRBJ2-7,TGTGCCACCGTCCCCTTACAGAACTACGAGCAGTACTTC,CATVPLQNYEQYF
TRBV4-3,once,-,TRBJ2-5,TGCGCCAGCAGCCAAGATCTTAAGGACCAAGAGACCCAGTACTTC,CASSQDLKDQETQYF
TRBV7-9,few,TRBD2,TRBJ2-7,TGTGCCAGCAGTCCCTTAGCGGGAGGGGGGGCCTACGAGCAGTACTTC,CASSPLAGGGAYEQYF
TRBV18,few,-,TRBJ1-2,TGTGCCAGCTCACCGTCGGGGGAAGGCTACACCTTC,CASSPSGEGYTF
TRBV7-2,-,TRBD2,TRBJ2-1,TGTGCCAGCAGCCATAGCGGGGTGGATGAGCAGTTCTTC,CASSHSGVDEQFF
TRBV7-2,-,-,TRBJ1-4,TGTGCCAGCAGCAAGGGGGGAACTAATGAAAAACTGTTTTTT,CASSKGGTNEKLFF
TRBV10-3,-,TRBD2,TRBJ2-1,TGTGCCATCAGTGAGAGCACTAGCGGGGGCAATGAGCAGTTCTTC,CAISESTSGGNEQFF
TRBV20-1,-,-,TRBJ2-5,TGCAGTGCTAGGCCGACTAGGGGTAGTGAGACCCAGTACTTC,CSARPTRGSETQYF
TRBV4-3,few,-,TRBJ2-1,TGCGCCAGCAGCCAAGGGACATACGACAATGAGCAGTTCTTC,CASSQGTYDNEQFF
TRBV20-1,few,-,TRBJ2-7,TGCAGTGCTAGAGCCGTGTCGTCCGGGATCTCCTACGAGCAGTACTTC,CSARAVSSGISYEQYF
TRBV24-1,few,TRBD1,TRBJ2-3,TGTGCCTCCTATGAGGGCAGGGGGCTTACGCAGTATTTT,CASYEGRGLTQYF
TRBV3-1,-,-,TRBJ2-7,TGTGCCAGCAGCCAAGTTGGACAGCACTACGAGCAGTACTTC,CASSQVGQHYEQYF
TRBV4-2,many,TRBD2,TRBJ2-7,TGTGCCAGCAGCCAAGAAGAGGGGACTAGCTCGATTTCCTACGAGCAGTACTTC,CASSQEEGTSSISYEQYF
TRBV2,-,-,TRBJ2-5,TGTGCCAGCAAGAGGACTGCCCAAGGGACCCAGTACTTC,CASKRTAQGTQYF
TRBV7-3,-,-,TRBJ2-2,TGTGCCAGCAGCTTACGGACTGCAGGCGGGGAGCTGTTTTTT,CASSLRTAGGELFF
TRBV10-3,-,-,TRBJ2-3,TGTGCCATCAGTTGGAGGGGCACAGATACGCAGTATTTT,CAISWRGTDTQYF
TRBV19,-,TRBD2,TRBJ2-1,TGTGCCAGTAGTTCCTCGGGACTAGCGGGGAATGAGCAGTTCTTC,CASSSSGLAGNEQFF
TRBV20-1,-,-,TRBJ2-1,TGCAGTGCTGAAGACAGCGGCAGGGGTGAGCAGTTCTTC,CSAEDSGRGEQFF
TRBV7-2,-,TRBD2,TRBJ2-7,TGTGCCAGCAGCTTATCCGGGGGGGGCTACGAGCAGTACTTC,CASSLSGGGYEQYF
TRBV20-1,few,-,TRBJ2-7,TGCAGTGCTAGGTCGCGGCAGGACTACAAGCAGTACTTC,CSARSRQDYKQYF